This TCR beta chain appears in the sequencing data of a study of T cell changes during pregnancy in multiple sclerosis. Measured with immunoSEQ multiplex PCR; TCRdb has only the in-frame clones, and not every one. This table holds approximately 100,000 clones, about 92% found once. In germline, CDR1 is MNHNY, CDR2 SVGAGI (reference sequence). The length of the CDR3 is 12 residues. Trimming left V 6 bases short and J 7 bases short, with 12 bases between. Material: peripheral blood, obtained after pregnancy. The origin of this receptor is a female donor in good health, enrolled as a control in a pregnancy study. The chain has TRBV6-6 and TRBJ1-1; possible D gene TRBD1, 5 bases. The CDR3 loop is CASSNRFFEAFF. The CDR3 DNA sequence: TGTGCCAGCAGCAACAGGTTTTTTGAAGCTTTCTTT.